These T cell receptor beta chains were read from a single sample in a study of control samples from healthy donors and cancer patients. The data were produced by immunoSEQ multiplex PCR, yet TCRdb's version contains in-frame clones alone and is incomplete. The data contain approximately 210,000 clones, approximately 90% of them seen just once; the ten biggest clones take up approximately 1.8%. The sequenced sample was blood. These receptors all stem from a man aged 30 to 39 in good health. Both conserved end residues are part of each CDR3. Size is stated for part of the rows, as once, few or many counts, or as a class when the clone is expanded.

J: TRBJ1-2
V: TRBV30
size: -
CDR3: CAWSPLEVSYGYTF

J: TRBJ2-5
V: TRBV19
size: -
CDR3: CASSESTPFQETQYF

J: TRBJ2-3
V: TRBV5-1
size: -
CDR3: CASSLAGTSGDEWADTQYF

J: TRBJ2-7
V: TRBV2
size: -
CDR3: CASLVRSGPYSNEQYF

J: TRBJ1-5
V: TRBV5-1
size: -
CDR3: CASSLVGSPGQPQHF

J: TRBJ1-2
V: TRBV12-3/TRBV12-4
size: -
CDR3: CASSDQAFYGYTF

J: TRBJ1-1
V: TRBV14
size: once
CDR3: CASSQGEMNTEAFF

J: TRBJ1-2
V: TRBV6-5
size: -
CDR3: CASRPRSGYGYTF

J: TRBJ1-3
V: TRBV30
size: -
CDR3: CAWRQHSGNTIYF

J: TRBJ2-7
V: TRBV6-5
size: -
CDR3: CASRATSVLYEQYF

J: TRBJ2-1
V: TRBV2
size: -
CDR3: CASSDLTGTTVNEQFF

J: TRBJ2-7
V: TRBV19
size: -
CDR3: CASSPQPGTSYEQYF

J: TRBJ2-1
V: TRBV13
size: -
CDR3: CASRDGQGASYEQFF

J: TRBJ1-5
V: TRBV6-6
size: -
CDR3: CASSYLGTDQPQHF

J: TRBJ1-2
V: TRBV27
size: -
CDR3: CASSPGGARGYTF

J: TRBJ1-2
V: TRBV12-3/TRBV12-4
size: few
CDR3: CASRRRTGYGYTF

J: TRBJ1-2
V: TRBV5-1
size: -
CDR3: CASSLGGNYGYTF

J: TRBJ2-1
V: TRBV6-5
size: -
CDR3: CASSYLAGANNEQFF

J: TRBJ1-2
V: TRBV29-1
size: -
CDR3: CSAPGEASYGYTF

J: TRBJ1-2
V: TRBV7-9
size: -
CDR3: CASSSPRAAYGYTF

J: TRBJ2-2
V: TRBV5-1
size: -
CDR3: CASSLVQGARTGELFF

J: TRBJ2-7
V: TRBV9
size: once
CDR3: CASSVGWDSSSYEQYF

J: TRBJ2-3
V: TRBV12-5
size: -
CDR3: CASGLQGGADTQYF

J: TRBJ1-2
V: TRBV29-1
size: once
CDR3: CSHRSGGYGYTF

J: TRBJ1-2
V: TRBV14
size: -
CDR3: CASSQVQGPYGYTF

J: TRBJ1-5
V: TRBV2
size: -
CDR3: CASSDGGGDGQPQHF

J: TRBJ1-1
V: TRBV15
size: -
CDR3: CATSRDPGPTNTEAFF

J: TRBJ1-1
V: TRBV3-1/TRBV3-2
size: -
CDR3: CASSQFVSNTEAFF

J: TRBJ1-4
V: TRBV4-1
size: -
CDR3: CASSRTGTDEKLFF

J: TRBJ1-2
V: TRBV2
size: -
CDR3: CASSEDRAPLGLTF

J: TRBJ2-2
V: TRBV7-9
size: -
CDR3: CASSHREGNTGELFF

J: TRBJ2-7
V: TRBV7-9
size: -
CDR3: CASSDGLAYEQYF

J: TRBJ1-1
V: TRBV20-1
size: few
CDR3: CSARANTEAFF

J: TRBJ1-4
V: TRBV7-2
size: -
CDR3: CASSPRGAGHNEKLFF

J: TRBJ1-1
V: TRBV9
size: -
CDR3: CASSVAPAFF

J: TRBJ1-2
V: TRBV11-2
size: -
CDR3: CASSLGTGGNYGYTF

J: TRBJ2-5
V: TRBV5-4
size: -
CDR3: CASSPSGQQETQYF

J: TRBJ2-1
V: TRBV7-9
size: -
CDR3: CASSLLGALEQFF

J: TRBJ2-6
V: TRBV5-1
size: -
CDR3: CASSQEGRSGANVLTF

J: TRBJ1-6
V: TRBV6-5
size: -
CDR3: CASSTTPPLSPLHF

J: TRBJ1-2
V: TRBV18
size: -
CDR3: CASSRDRDGYTF

J: TRBJ2-2
V: TRBV9
size: -
CDR3: CASSPRFTGRNTGELFF

J: TRBJ1-2
V: TRBV5-8
size: -
CDR3: CASSFQIGGLTNYGYTF

J: TRBJ2-3
V: TRBV6-6
size: -
CDR3: CASSTGAGGPTDTQYF

J: TRBJ1-2
V: TRBV9
size: -
CDR3: CASSVDLGRGKGGYTF

J: TRBJ2-7
V: TRBV9
size: -
CDR3: CASSVDGGFLDYEQYF

J: TRBJ2-7
V: TRBV9
size: -
CDR3: CASSTGQGSYF

J: TRBJ1-1
V: TRBV10-3
size: once
CDR3: CAISESSKAGGTEAFF

J: TRBJ1-3
V: TRBV6-4
size: -
CDR3: CASRVDSTAGNTIYF

J: TRBJ2-7
V: TRBV2
size: once
CDR3: CASSADYEQYF

J: TRBJ2-1
V: TRBV21-1
size: -
CDR3: CASSKAVRTGTNRWGQFF

J: TRBJ1-6
V: TRBV27
size: -
CDR3: CASSLFGGNSPLHF

J: TRBJ2-1
V: TRBV6-1
size: few
CDR3: CASSDRQTYNEQFF

J: TRBJ1-6
V: TRBV19
size: -
CDR3: CASRSLESSYNSPLHF

J: TRBJ2-1
V: TRBV4-2
size: -
CDR3: CASSQRTSGGAGMNEQFF

J: TRBJ2-2
V: TRBV6-6
size: -
CDR3: CASGGGRNTGELFF

J: TRBJ2-3
V: TRBV5-1
size: -
CDR3: CASSLSGLGGTDTQYF

J: TRBJ2-1
V: TRBV19
size: -
CDR3: CASSLTGTYNEQFF

J: TRBJ2-1
V: TRBV4-1
size: -
CDR3: CASSRTDTSSYNEQFF